This T cell receptor beta chain originates from a study of lymphopenia after photon versus proton radiotherapy. Whole-study findings and limits: Post-nadir diversity loss with photons came from oligoclonal expansion, particularly CD8+ Temra cells.

As concerns this clone: What it binds is unknown.

Method: immunoSEQ multiplex PCR; TCRdb's copy keeps in-frame clones and lacks some. Of just over 25,000 clones in the sample, about 85% were seen once. Trimming shortened V by 8 bases and J by 9 bases, and 17 bases separated the two germline ends. The germline CDR1 and CDR2 sequences are SEHNR and FQNEAQ (reference sequence). This CDR3 comprises 13 residues. The input for sequencing was peripheral blood, taken from a patient treated with photon-based radiotherapy. This clonotype originated in a man aged 30 to 45 with gastric cancer. J is TRBJ2-1 and V is TRBV7-9, with D perhaps TRBD2 (7 bases). CDR3: CASGGASTSEQFF. In DNA form, the CDR3 reads TGTGCCAGCGGGGGGGCCTCGACGAGTGAGCAGTTCTTC.